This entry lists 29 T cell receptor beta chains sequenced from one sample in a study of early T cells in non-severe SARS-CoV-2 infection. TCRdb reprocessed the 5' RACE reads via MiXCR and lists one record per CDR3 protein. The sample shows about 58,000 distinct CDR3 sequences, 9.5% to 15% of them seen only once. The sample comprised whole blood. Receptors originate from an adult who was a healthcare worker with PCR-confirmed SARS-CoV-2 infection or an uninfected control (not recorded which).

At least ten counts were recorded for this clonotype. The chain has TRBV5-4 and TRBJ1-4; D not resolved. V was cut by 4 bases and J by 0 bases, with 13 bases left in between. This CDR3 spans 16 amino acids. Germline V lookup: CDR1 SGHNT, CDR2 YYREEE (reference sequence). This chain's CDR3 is CASSPGAGATNEKLFF. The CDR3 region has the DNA TGTGCCAGCAGCCCTGGCGCCGGGGCAACTAATGAAAAACTGTTTTTT.

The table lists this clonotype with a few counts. The CDR3: CATGTGGFNQPQHF. The DNA of the CDR3 is TGTGCCACCGGGACAGGGGGTTTCAATCAGCCCCAGCATTTT. The rearrangement joins TRBV28 to TRBJ1-5, with 11 bases aligning to TRBD1. The CDR3 length is 14 residues. The V segment lost 10 bases and the J segment 3 bases; nucleotides outside the gene matches: 5. Per the germline V gene, CDR1 is MDHEN and CDR2 is SYDVKM.

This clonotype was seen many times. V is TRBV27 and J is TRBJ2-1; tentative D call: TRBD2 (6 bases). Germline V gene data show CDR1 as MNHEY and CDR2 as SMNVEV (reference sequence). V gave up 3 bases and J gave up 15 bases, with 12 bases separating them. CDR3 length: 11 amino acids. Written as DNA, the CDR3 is TGTGCCAGCAGTTTGGGACTTTTCTCGTTCTTC. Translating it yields CASSLGLFSFF.

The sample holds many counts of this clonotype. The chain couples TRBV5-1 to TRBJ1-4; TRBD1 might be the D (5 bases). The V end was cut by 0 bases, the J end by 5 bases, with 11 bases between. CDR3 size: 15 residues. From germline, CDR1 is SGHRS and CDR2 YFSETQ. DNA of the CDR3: TGCGCCAGCAGCTTGGCCGCGACAGACAATGAAAAACTGTTTTTT. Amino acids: CASSLAATDNEKLFF.

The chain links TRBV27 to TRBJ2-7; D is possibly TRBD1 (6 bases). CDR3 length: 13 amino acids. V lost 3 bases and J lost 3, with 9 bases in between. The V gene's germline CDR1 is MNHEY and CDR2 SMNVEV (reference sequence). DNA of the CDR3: TGTGCCAGCAGTTTGACAGGATTCTACGAGCAGTACTTC. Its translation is CASSLTGFYEQYF.

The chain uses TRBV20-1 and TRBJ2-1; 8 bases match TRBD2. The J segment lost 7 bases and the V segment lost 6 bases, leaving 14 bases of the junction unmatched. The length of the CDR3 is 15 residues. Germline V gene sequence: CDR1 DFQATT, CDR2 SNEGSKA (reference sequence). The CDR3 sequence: CSADSIAGRSNEQFF. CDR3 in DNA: TGCAGTGCCGATTCTATAGCGGGAAGGTCGAATGAGCAGTTCTTC.

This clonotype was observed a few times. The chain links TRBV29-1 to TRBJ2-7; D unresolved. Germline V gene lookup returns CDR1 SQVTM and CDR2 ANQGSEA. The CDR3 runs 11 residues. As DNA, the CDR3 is TGCACCGGGCGGTTTGGGTCCGAGCAGTACTTC. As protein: CTGRFGSEQYF.

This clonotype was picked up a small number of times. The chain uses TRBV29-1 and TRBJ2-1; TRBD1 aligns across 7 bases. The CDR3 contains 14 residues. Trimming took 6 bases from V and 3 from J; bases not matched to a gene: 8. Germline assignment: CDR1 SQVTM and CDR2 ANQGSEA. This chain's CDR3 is CSVLRDRDYNEQFF. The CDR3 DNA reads TGCAGCGTCCTTCGGGACAGAGACTACAATGAGCAGTTCTTC.

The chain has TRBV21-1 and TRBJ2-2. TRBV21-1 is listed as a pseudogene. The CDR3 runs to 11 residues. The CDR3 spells CASSQYGELFF. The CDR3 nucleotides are TGTGCCAGCAGCCAATACGGGGAGCTGTTTTTT.

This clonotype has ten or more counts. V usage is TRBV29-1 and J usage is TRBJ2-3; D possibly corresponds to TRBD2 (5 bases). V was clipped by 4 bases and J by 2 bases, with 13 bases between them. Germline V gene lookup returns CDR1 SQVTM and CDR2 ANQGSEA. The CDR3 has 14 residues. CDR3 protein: CSVGTTNPTDTQYF. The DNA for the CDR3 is TGCAGCGTTGGAACGACTAACCCCACAGATACGCAGTATTTT.

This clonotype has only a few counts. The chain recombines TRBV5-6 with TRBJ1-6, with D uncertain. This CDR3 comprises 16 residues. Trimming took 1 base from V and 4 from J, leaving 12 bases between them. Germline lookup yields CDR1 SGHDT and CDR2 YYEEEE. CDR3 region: CASSLIADQYNSPLHF. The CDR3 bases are TGTGCCAGCAGCTTGATCGCAGACCAATATAATTCACCCCTCCACTTT.

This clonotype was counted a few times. CDR3 in DNA: TGCAGTGCTGGACTAGCGGGAGGGGGCCTGGGTGAGCAGTTCTTC. Translating gives CSAGLAGGGLGEQFF. V gene TRBV20-1 combines with J gene TRBJ2-1; 15 bases line up with TRBD2. The CDR3 is 15 residues long. The V segment lost 5 bases and the J segment 9 bases; nucleotides outside the gene matches: 8. Looked up from germline, CDR1 is DFQATT and CDR2 is SNEGSKA (reference sequence).

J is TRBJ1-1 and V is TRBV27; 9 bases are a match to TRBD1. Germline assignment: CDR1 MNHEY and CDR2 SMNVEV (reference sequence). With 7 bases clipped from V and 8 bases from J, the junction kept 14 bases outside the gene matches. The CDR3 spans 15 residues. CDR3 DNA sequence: TGTGCCAGCATATTGACACAGGGGGCGCTTTTCGAAGCTTTCTTT. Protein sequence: CASILTQGALFEAFF.

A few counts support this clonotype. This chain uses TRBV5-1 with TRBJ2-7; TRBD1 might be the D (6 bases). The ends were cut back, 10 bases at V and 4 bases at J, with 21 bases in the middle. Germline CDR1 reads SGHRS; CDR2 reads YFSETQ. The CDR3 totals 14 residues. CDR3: CAGQRGNREYEQYF. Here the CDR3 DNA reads TGCGCCGGCCAACGCGGCAACAGGGAGTACGAGCAGTACTTC.

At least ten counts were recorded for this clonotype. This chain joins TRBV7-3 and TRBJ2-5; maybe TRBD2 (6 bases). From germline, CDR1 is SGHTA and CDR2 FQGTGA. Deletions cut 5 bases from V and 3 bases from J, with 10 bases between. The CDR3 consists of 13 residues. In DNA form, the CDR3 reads TGTGCCAGCAGCACCGGGGGAGAAGAGACCCAGTACTTC. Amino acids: CASSTGGEETQYF.

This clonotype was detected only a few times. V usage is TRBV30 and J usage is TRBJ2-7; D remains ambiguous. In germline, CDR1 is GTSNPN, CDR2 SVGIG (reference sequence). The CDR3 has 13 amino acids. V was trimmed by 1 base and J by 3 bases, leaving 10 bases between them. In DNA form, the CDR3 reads TGTGCCTGGAGTGCGAACAGATACTACGAGCAGTACTTC. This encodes CAWSANRYYEQYF.

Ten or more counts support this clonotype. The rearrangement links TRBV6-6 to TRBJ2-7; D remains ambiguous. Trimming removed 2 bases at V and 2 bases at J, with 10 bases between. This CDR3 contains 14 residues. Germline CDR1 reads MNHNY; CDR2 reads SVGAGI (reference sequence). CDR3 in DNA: TGTGCCAGCAGTTACGGCGGCTTACCCTACGAGCAGTACTTC. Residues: CASSYGGLPYEQYF.

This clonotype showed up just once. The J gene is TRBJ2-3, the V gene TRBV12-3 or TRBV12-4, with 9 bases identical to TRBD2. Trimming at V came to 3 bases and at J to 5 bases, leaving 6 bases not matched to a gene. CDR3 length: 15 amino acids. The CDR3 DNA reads TGTGCCAGCAGTTTCGCGGGAGGGCCGCAAGATACGCAGTATTTT. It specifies CASSFAGGPQDTQYF.

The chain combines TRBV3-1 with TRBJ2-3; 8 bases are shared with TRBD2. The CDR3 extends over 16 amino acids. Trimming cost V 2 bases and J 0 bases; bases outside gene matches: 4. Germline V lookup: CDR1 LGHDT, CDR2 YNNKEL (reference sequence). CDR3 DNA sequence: TGTGCCAGCAGCCAACGAACTAGCGGCAGCACAGATACGCAGTATTTT. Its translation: CASSQRTSGSTDTQYF.

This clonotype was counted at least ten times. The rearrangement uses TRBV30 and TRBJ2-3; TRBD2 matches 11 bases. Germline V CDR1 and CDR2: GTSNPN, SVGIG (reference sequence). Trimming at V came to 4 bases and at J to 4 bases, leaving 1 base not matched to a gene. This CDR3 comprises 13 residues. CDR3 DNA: TGTGCCTGGACACTAGCGGGGGCAGATACGCAGTATTTT. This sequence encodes CAWTLAGADTQYF. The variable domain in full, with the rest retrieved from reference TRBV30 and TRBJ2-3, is SQTIHQWPATLVQPVGSPLSLECTVEGTSNPNLYWYRQAAGRGLQLLFYSVGIGQISSEVPQNLSASRPQDRQFILSSKKLLLSDSGFYLCAWTLAGADTQYFGPGTRLTVL.

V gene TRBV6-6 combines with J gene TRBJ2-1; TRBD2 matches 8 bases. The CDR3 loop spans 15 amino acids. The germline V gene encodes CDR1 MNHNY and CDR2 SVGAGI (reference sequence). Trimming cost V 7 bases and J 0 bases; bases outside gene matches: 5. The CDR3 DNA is TGTGCCAGCACCGAGAGCGGGAGCTCCTACAATGAGCAGTTCTTC. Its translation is CASTESGSSYNEQFF.

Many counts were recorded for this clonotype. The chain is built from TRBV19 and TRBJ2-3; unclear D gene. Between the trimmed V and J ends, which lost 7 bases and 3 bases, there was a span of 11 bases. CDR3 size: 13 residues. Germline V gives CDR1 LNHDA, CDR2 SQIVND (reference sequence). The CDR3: CASIGTGTDTQYF. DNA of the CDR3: TGTGCCAGTATAGGAACTGGTACAGATACGCAGTATTTT.

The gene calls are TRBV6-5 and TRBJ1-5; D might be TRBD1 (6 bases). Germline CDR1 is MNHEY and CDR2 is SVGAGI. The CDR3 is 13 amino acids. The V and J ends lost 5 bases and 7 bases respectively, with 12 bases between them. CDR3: CASSRTTGQPQHF. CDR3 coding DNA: TGTGCCAGCAGTCGCACAACAGGGCAGCCCCAGCATTTT.

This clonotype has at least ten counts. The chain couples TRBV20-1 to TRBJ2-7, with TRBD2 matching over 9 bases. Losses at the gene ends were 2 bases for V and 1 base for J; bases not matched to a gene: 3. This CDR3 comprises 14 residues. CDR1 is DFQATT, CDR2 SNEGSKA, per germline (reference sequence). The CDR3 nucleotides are TGCAGTGCTAGAATCGGACTAGCGTCCTACGAGCAGTACTTC. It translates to CSARIGLASYEQYF.

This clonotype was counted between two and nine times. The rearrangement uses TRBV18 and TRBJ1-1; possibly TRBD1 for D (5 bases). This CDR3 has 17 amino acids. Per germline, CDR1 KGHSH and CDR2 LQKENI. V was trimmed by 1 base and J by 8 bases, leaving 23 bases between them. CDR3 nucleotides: TGTGCCAGCTCACCACTCGGCGGTGTAGGTCAAGGGGCAGAAGCTTTCTTT. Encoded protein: CASSPLGGVGQGAEAFF. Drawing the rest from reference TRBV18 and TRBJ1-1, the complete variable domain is NAGVMQNPRHLVRRRGQEARLRCSPMKGHSHVYWYRQLPEEGLKFMVYLQKENIIDESGMPKERFSAEFPKEGPSILRIQQVVRGDSAAYFCASSPLGGVGQGAEAFFGQGTRLTVV.

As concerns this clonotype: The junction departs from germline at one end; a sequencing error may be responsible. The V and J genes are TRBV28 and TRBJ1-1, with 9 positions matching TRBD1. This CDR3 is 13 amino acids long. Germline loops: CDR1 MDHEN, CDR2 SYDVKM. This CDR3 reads CAGGRDRVTEVFF. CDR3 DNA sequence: TGTGCCGGCGGCCGGGACAGGGTCACTGAAGTTTTCTTT. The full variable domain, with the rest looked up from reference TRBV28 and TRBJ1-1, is DVKVTQSSRYLVKRTGEKVFLECVQDMDHENMFWYRQDPGLGLRLIYFSYDVKMKEKGDIPEGYSVSREKKERFSLILESASTNQTSMYLCAGGRDRVTEVFFGQGTRLTVV.

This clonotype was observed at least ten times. CDR3 loop: CASSPVPGQGRNEQYF. CDR3 coding DNA: TGTGCCAGCAGTCCTGTGCCGGGACAGGGGAGGAACGAGCAGTACTTC. The chain couples TRBV28 to TRBJ2-7, with 10 positions matching TRBD1. This CDR3 region has 16 residues. CDR1 and CDR2 (germline): MDHEN, SYDVKM. The V and J ends lost 5 bases and 5 bases, in that order; junction bases with no gene match: 12.

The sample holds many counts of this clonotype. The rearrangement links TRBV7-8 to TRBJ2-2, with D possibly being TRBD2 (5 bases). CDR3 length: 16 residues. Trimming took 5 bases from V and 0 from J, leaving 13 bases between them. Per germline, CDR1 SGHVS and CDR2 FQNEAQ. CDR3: CASSPLSGANTGELFF. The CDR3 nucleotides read TGTGCCAGCAGCCCCTTGAGCGGCGCGAACACCGGGGAGCTGTTTTTT.

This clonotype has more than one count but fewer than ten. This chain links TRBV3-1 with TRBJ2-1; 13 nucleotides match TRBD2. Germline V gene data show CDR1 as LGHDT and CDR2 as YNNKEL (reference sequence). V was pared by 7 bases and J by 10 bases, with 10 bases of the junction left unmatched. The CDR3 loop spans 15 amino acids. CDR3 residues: CASTFGTSGTAEQFF. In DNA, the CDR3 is TGTGCCAGCACTTTCGGGACTAGCGGGACGGCAGAGCAGTTCTTC.